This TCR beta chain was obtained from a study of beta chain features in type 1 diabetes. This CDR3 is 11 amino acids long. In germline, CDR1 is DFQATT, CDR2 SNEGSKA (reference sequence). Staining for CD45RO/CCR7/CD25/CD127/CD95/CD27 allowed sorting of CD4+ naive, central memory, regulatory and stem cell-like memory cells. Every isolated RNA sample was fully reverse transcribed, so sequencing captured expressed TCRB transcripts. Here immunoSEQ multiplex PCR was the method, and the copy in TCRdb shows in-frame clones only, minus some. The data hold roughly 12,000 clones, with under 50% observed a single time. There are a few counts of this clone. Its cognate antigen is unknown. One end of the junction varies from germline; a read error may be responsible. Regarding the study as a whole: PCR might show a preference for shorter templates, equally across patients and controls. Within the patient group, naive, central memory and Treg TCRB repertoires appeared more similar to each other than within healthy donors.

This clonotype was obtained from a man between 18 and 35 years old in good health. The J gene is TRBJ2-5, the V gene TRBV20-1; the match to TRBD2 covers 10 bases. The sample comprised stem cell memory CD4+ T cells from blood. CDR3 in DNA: TGCAGTACTAGCGGGGAAGAGACCCAGTACTTC. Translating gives CSTSGEETQYF.